The T cell receptor beta chain under discussion was sequenced for a study of cytomegalovirus exposure and HLA in healthy donors. Study in general: Earlier sequencing of 150 million to 200 million T cells yielded 120 million or so unique TCR beta sequences.

Both 60 Vbeta primers and 13 Jbeta primers went into the PCR. Sequenced by immunoSEQ multiplex PCR; TCRdb stores in-frame clones only, minus some. The specimen's table records more than 95,000 clones. As for this clone: What it binds is not known.

Looked up from germline, CDR1 is SGHRS and CDR2 is YFSETQ. The CDR3 has 15 residues. The J segment lost 5 bases and the V segment lost 3 bases, leaving 5 bases of the junction unmatched. Findings of the study overall: Later analysis associated a missense DCLRE1C variant with TCR beta V- and J-gene trimming.

V and J are TRBV5-1 and TRBJ2-1; 10 positions match TRBD1. The receptor comes from a man between 18 and 35 years old in good health and CMV-seronegative. Sequenced sample: PBMCs. CDR3 in DNA: TGCGCCAGCAGCTCCGGGACAGGGGAACACAATGAGCAGTTCTTC. Amino acid sequence: CASSSGTGEHNEQFF.